These 29 T cell receptor beta chains originate from one sample sequenced in a study of OX40 agonist ivuxolimab in advanced cancers. The table came from immunoSEQ multiplex PCR; TCRdb's copy has only in-frame clones and leaves some out. The table records over 30,000 clones, approximately 89% of them present only once. The source was CD4+ or CD8+ T cells sorted from blood, collected in a trial of the OX40 agonist ivuxolimab. These receptors were taken from an adult with an advanced solid tumor such as melanoma, head and neck, liver or kidney cancer.

The V and J genes are TRBV10-1 and TRBJ2-7; 9 nucleotides align to TRBD2. The CDR3 has 16 residues. Germline V CDR1 and CDR2: WNHNN, SYGVQD (reference sequence). V was clipped by 11 bases and J by 0 bases; unmatched bases: 14. Here the CDR3 DNA reads TGCGCCGGTCATCGGTCTAGCGGGATGTTCTCCTACGAGCAGTACTTC. It codes for CAGHRSSGMFSYEQYF.

V and J are TRBV2 and TRBJ1-2; 10 bases are shared with TRBD1. Germline V lookup: CDR1 SNHLY, CDR2 FYNNEI. The V segment lost 6 bases and the J segment 4 bases; nucleotides outside the gene matches: 2. This CDR3 has 13 residues. CDR3 sequence (DNA): TGTGCCAGCAGGGACAGGGGGATCTATGGCTACACCTTC. Protein sequence: CASRDRGIYGYTF.

As concerns this clone: It is unclear where the CDR3 begins or ends on the DNA, so no DNA is shown, and the CDR3 is as TCRdb lists it. The V and J genes are TRBV28 and TRBJ2-3. Termini included, the CDR3 measures 19 amino acids. CDR1 and CDR2 (germline): MDHEN, SYDVKM. The CDR3 loop is CASSSSGPFIPTGADTQYF.

This clone has only one observation. The chain carries TRBV30 and TRBJ1-5; D remains ambiguous. The CDR3 sequence is 14 residues long. The V gene's germline CDR1 is GTSNPN and CDR2 SVGIG (reference sequence). V was clipped by 2 bases and J by 3 bases, with 11 bases between them. The DNA of the CDR3 is TGTGCCTGGAGTTTCTGGACGGACAATCAGCCCCAGCATTTT. It yields the protein CAWSFWTDNQPQHF.

The V call is TRBV7-2, the J call TRBJ2-7; no clear D gene. The CDR3 is made up of 15 amino acids. In germline, CDR1 is SGHTA, CDR2 FQGNSA. Trimming pared 0 bases from V and 0 bases from J, leaving 9 bases between. CDR3 sequence: CASSLAGLPSYEQYF. As DNA, the CDR3 is TGTGCCAGCAGCTTAGCGGGTCTTCCCTCCTACGAGCAGTACTTC.

The chain combines TRBV14 with TRBJ2-5; 7 bases are a match to TRBD2. The DNA matches TRBJ2-7 better at its end, which makes the J call doubtful. The CDR3 runs to 15 residues. From germline, CDR1 is SGHDN and CDR2 FVKESK. The CDR3 region has the DNA TGTGCCAGCAGCCAAGAGGGAGGGTACCTTGACGAGCAGTACTTC. Protein: CASSQEGGYLDEQYF.

This sequence joins TRBV5-4 and TRBJ2-3; perhaps TRBD2 as D (6 bases). Germline V lookup: CDR1 SGHNT, CDR2 YYREEE (reference sequence). Trimming took 5 bases from V and 1 from J, leaving 14 bases between them. CDR3 length: 15 amino acids. The CDR3 DNA reads TGTGCCAGCAGAAAGGGAGGCCCCGGCACAGATACGCAGTATTTT. Residues: CASRKGGPGTDTQYF.

The chain joins TRBV14 to TRBJ1-3; 7 bases align to TRBD1. The junction had 4 bases not matched to a gene; V was cut back by 2 bases and J by 0 bases. This CDR3 is 16 amino acids long. Germline V gene data show CDR1 as SGHDN and CDR2 as FVKESK. CDR3 amino acids: CASSQWDSPSGNTIYF. CDR3 coding DNA: TGTGCCAGCAGCCAATGGGACAGCCCCTCTGGAAACACCATATATTTT.

The chain employs TRBV11-2 and TRBJ2-1; D is uncertain. This CDR3 region has 12 residues. The V and J ends lost 1 base and 8 bases respectively, with 6 bases between them. Germline CDR1 is SGHAT and CDR2 is FQNNGV. CDR3 sequence (DNA): TGTGCCAGCAGCTTAGGCGTCCATGAGCAGTTCTTC. It specifies CASSLGVHEQFF. Filled out from reference TRBV11-2 and TRBJ2-1, the complete variable domain reads EAGVAQSPRYKIIEKRQSVAFWCNPISGHATLYWYQQILGQGPKLLIQFQNNGVVDDSQLPKDRFSAERLKGVDSTLKIQPAKLEDSAVYLCASSLGVHEQFFGPGTRLTVL.

This clone was counted once. The chain uses TRBV28 and TRBJ1-5, with D possibly being TRBD1 (5 bases). The length of the CDR3 is 14 residues. Germline V gene data show CDR1 as MDHEN and CDR2 as SYDVKM. Trimming left V 7 bases short and J 2 bases short, with 12 bases between. This CDR3 reads CASTEGTGNQPQHF. CDR3 DNA sequence: TGTGCCAGCACCGAAGGGACGGGCAATCAGCCCCAGCATTTT.

CDR3: CASSFEGPVYEQYF. CDR3 nucleotides: TGTGCCAGCAGTTTCGAGGGGCCAGTCTACGAGCAGTACTTC. The V call is TRBV27, the J call TRBJ2-7; D possibly matches TRBD1 or TRBD2 (5 bases each). The CDR3 covers 14 residues. Germline values: CDR1 MNHEY, CDR2 SMNVEV (reference sequence). Trimming pared 3 bases from V and 3 bases from J, leaving 12 bases between.

The chain uses TRBV11-2 and TRBJ2-7, with 13 positions matching TRBD2. In germline, CDR1 is SGHAT, CDR2 FQNNGV. The CDR3 spans 17 residues. The J segment lost 0 bases and the V segment lost 4 bases, leaving 6 bases of the junction unmatched. The CDR3 sequence is CASSYGTSGVSSYEQYF. CDR3 in DNA: TGTGCCAGCAGCTACGGGACTAGCGGGGTTAGCTCCTACGAGCAGTACTTC.

The chain carries TRBV18 and TRBJ1-4; TRBD1 might be the D (5 bases). The CDR3 extends over 15 amino acids. V was shortened by 3 bases and J by 6 bases, with 14 bases between the two germline ends. The germline V gene has CDR1 KGHSH and CDR2 LQKENI. CDR3 amino acids: CASSPGGVGHEKLFF. The CDR3 nucleotides are TGTGCCAGCTCACCCGGAGGGGTCGGTCATGAAAAACTGTTTTTT.

The chain carries TRBV19 and TRBJ1-5; 9 bases map to TRBD1. The CDR3 length is 13 residues. CDR1 LNHDA and CDR2 SQIVND come from the germline V gene (reference sequence). Trimming took 7 bases from V and 6 from J; bases not matched to a gene: 4. CDR3 nucleotide sequence: TGTGCCAGTACCAGGGACAGGGTTCAGCCCCAGCATTTT. Protein: CASTRDRVQPQHF.

The chain links TRBV29-1 to TRBJ2-4; D ambiguous. This CDR3 is 16 amino acids long. The germline V gene encodes CDR1 SQVTM and CDR2 ANQGSEA. V dropped 4 bases and J dropped 0 bases, with 16 bases sitting between them. CDR3 DNA sequence: TGCAGCGTTGTTTTCAGCCCGAAATTAGCCAAAAACATTCAGTACTTC. Translated: CSVVFSPKLAKNIQYF.

The chain carries TRBV10-2 and TRBJ2-1, with D maybe TRBD1 (5 bases). CDR1 and CDR2 (germline): WSHSY, SAAADI. V was clipped by 3 bases and J by 7 bases, with 13 bases between them. This CDR3 is built from 14 residues. The DNA of the CDR3 is TGCGCCAGCAGTGATATTTTCAGGGAAAATGAGCAGTTCTTC. It yields the protein CASSDIFRENEQFF.

The genes are TRBV21-1 and TRBJ2-1. TRBV21-1 is shown as a pseudogene. This CDR3 spans 16 amino acids. The CDR3 nucleotides read TGTGCCAGCAGCTCCGTATCAGGGAGCTCCTACAATGAGCAGTTCTTC. It specifies CASSSVSGSSYNEQFF.

In DNA, the CDR3 is TGTGCCAGCAGCCTATCAAATCAGCCCCAGCATTTT. Its translation is CASSLSNQPQHF. This chain connects TRBV5-6 to TRBJ1-5; no reliable D call. The CDR3 has 12 amino acids. Germline-derived CDR1 and CDR2 are SGHDT and YYEEEE. Trimming stripped 4 bases from V and 4 bases from J, with 6 bases between.

The rearrangement links TRBV5-1 to TRBJ2-5; 7 bases agree with TRBD2. The germline CDR1 and CDR2 sequences are SGHRS and YFSETQ. This CDR3 contains 19 residues. With 0 bases clipped from V and 0 bases from J, the junction kept 14 bases outside the gene matches. The CDR3 DNA reads as TGCGCCAGCAGCTTGGTACCGGGCGGCTTACTAGCGTACCAAGAGACCCAGTACTTC. Amino acids: CASSLVPGGLLAYQETQYF.

V usage is TRBV20-1 and J usage is TRBJ2-3, with D unresolved. CDR1 DFQATT and CDR2 SNEGSKA come from the germline V gene (reference sequence). This CDR3 comprises 11 residues. V dropped 3 bases and J dropped 4 bases, with 5 bases sitting between them. CDR3 DNA: TGCAGTGCTAGCCTTCCAGATACGCAGTATTTT. It translates to CSASLPDTQYF.

This chain uses TRBV11-2 with TRBJ1-1, with 8 bases aligning to TRBD1. CDR1 SGHAT and CDR2 FQNNGV come from the germline V gene. The V gene end was trimmed by 5 bases and the J gene end by 1 base; junction bases not matched to a gene: 6. This CDR3 is 15 amino acids long. In DNA form, the CDR3 reads TGTGCCAGCAGCGAGCAGGGGGCTACGAACACTGAAGCTTTCTTT. This sequence encodes CASSEQGATNTEAFF.

The gene calls are TRBV4-3 and TRBJ2-5; D remains ambiguous. The DNA end is a closer match to TRBJ2-7, so the J assignment may be wrong. CDR1 is LGHNA and CDR2 is YSLEER in the germline V gene. The CDR3 loop spans 10 amino acids. The CDR3: CASRCGEQYF. In DNA form, the CDR3 reads TGCGCCAGCAGATGTGGCGAGCAGTACTTC.

In nucleotides, the CDR3 is TGTGCCATCAGTTTGACAGGGGGCGATAGGAACACTGAAGCTTTCTTT. Translated, it gives CAISLTGGDRNTEAFF. V gene TRBV10-3 combines with J gene TRBJ1-1; 10 bases fit TRBD1. Germline loops: CDR1 ENHRY, CDR2 SYGVKD. CDR3 size: 16 residues. Trimming took 5 bases from V and 1 from J; bases not matched to a gene: 7.

This clone was detected a few times. The rearrangement links TRBV6-1 to TRBJ1-2; unclear D gene. Trimming left V 3 bases short and J 5 bases short, with 10 bases between. Germline V gene lookup returns CDR1 MNHNS and CDR2 SASEGT. The CDR3 covers 13 residues. CDR3 amino acids: CASSDIAQYGYTF. CDR3 in DNA: TGTGCCAGCAGTGATATAGCACAGTATGGCTACACCTTC.

This clone was seen once. The chain carries TRBV7-3 and TRBJ1-2, with TRBD1 matching 9 bases. CDR1 is SGHTA, CDR2 FQGTGA, per germline. Germline trimming cut 1 base from V and 8 bases from J; bases unmatched to any gene: 17. The CDR3 length is 18 residues. DNA of the CDR3: TGTGCCAGCAGCTTAATGGGAACAGGGGGCTTTCCGGTAGGAGGCTACACCTTC. Protein: CASSLMGTGGFPVGGYTF.

This clone has just one count. The chain carries TRBV9 and TRBJ2-5, with 9 bases lining up with TRBD2. Trimming cost V 2 bases and J 5 bases; bases outside gene matches: 4. The CDR3 runs to 14 residues. The germline CDR1 and CDR2 sequences are SGDLS and YYNGEE. The CDR3 nucleotides are TGTGCCAGCAGCGTTGGGACTAGCTGGGAGACCCAGTACTTC. This sequence encodes CASSVGTSWETQYF.

V and J are TRBV27 and TRBJ1-2; D unclear. The germline V and J ends were trimmed by 5 bases and 2 bases, with 12 bases remaining between them. The CDR3 length is 14 residues. The germline V gene encodes CDR1 MNHEY and CDR2 SMNVEV (reference sequence). DNA of the CDR3: TGTGCCAGCAGTCCGTCTCCACGGAACTATGGCTACACCTTC. The encoded protein is CASSPSPRNYGYTF.

This clone was seen a single time. This chain connects TRBV28 to TRBJ2-5; 11 bases line up with TRBD1. The CDR3 is made up of 17 amino acids. Germline-derived CDR1 and CDR2 are MDHEN and SYDVKM. Germline trimming cut 4 bases from V and 5 bases from J; bases unmatched to any gene: 12. CDR3 amino acids: CASSSLRTGGAGETQYF. CDR3 nucleotide sequence: TGTGCCAGCAGTTCCCTACGGACAGGGGGCGCAGGGGAGACCCAGTACTTC.

V and J are TRBV27 and TRBJ2-7, with 7 bases identical to TRBD2. Trimming at V came to 3 bases and at J to 6 bases, leaving 2 bases not matched to a gene. This CDR3 contains 12 residues. The germline CDR1 and CDR2 sequences are MNHEY and SMNVEV (reference sequence). This CDR3 is CASSFPGGEQYF. CDR3 sequence (DNA): TGTGCCAGCAGTTTCCCGGGGGGCGAGCAGTACTTC.